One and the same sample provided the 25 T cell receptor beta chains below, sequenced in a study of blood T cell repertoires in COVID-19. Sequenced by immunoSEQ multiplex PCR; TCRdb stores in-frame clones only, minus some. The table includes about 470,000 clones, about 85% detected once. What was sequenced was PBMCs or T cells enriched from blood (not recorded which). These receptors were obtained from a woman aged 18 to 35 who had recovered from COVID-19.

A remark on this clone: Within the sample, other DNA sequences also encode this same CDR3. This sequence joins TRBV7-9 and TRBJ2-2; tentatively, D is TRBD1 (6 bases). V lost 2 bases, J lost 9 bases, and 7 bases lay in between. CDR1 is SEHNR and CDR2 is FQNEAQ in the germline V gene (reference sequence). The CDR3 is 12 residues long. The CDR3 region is CASSLTGRELFF. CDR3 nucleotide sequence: TGTGCCAGCAGCTTAACAGGGCGGGAGCTGTTTTTT.

The CDR3, as DNA: TGCGCCAGCAGCCAACTATCCGGACTGCGAGATGAAGCTTTCTTT. It codes for CASSQLSGLRDEAFF. J is TRBJ1-1 and V is TRBV4-1; D is unclear. From germline, CDR1 is MGHRA and CDR2 YSYEKL. The CDR3 runs 15 residues. V was shortened by 2 bases and J by 7 bases, with 17 bases between the two germline ends.

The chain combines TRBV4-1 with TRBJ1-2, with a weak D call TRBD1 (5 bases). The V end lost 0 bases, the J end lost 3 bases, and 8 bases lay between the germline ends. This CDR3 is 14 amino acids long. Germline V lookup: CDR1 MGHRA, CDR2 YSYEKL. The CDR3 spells CASSQDNRHYGYTF. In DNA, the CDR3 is TGCGCCAGCAGCCAAGATAACAGGCACTATGGCTACACCTTC.

The CDR3 DNA is TGTGCCAGCAGTTTTAAGCGGGGGGCGAGCACAGATACGCAGTATTTT. It translates to CASSFKRGASTDTQYF. This rearrangement joins TRBV7-9 to TRBJ2-3; 9 bases line up with TRBD2. The J segment lost 0 bases and the V segment lost 6 bases, leaving 7 bases of the junction unmatched. CDR1 SEHNR and CDR2 FQNEAQ come from the germline V gene (reference sequence). The CDR3 consists of 16 residues.

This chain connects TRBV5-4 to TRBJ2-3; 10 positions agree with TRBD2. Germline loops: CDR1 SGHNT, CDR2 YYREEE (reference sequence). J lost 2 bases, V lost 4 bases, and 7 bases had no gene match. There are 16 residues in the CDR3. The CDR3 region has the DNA TGTGCCAGCAGCACGGGAGGGACTAGCGTCACAGATACGCAGTATTTT. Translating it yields CASSTGGTSVTDTQYF.

CDR3 sequence (DNA): TGCGCCAGCAGCTTGGTCGGACAGGTCGAAGCCGGGGAGCTGTTTTTT. This translates into CASSLVGQVEAGELFF. This chain joins TRBV5-1 and TRBJ2-2; 7 bases agree with TRBD1. The CDR3 contains 16 residues. With V trimmed by 0 bases and J by 6 bases, 8 bases remained unmatched. The V gene's germline CDR1 is SGHRS and CDR2 YFSETQ.

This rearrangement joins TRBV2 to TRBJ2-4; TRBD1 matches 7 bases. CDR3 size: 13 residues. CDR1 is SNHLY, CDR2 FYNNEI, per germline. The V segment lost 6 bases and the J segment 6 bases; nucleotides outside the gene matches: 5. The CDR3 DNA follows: TGTGCCAGCAGGGGGACAGCGTTAAACATTCAGTACTTC. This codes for CASRGTALNIQYF.

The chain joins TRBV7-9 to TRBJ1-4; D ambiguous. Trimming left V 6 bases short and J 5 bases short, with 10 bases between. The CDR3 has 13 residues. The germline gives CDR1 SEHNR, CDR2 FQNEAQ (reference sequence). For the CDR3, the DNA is TGTGCCAGCAGTCAAGACGGGAATGAAAAACTGTTTTTT. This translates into CASSQDGNEKLFF.

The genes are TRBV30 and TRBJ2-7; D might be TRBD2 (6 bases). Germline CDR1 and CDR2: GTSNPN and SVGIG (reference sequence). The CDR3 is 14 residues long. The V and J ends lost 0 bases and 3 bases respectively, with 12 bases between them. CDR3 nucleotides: TGTGCCTGGAGTGTACCACGGGGGAACTACGAGCAGTACTTC. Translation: CAWSVPRGNYEQYF.

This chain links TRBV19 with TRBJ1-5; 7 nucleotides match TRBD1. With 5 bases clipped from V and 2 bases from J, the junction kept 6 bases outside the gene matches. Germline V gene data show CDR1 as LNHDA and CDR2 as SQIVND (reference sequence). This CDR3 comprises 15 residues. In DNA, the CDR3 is TGTGCCAGTAGTCTCACAGGGGATGGCAATCAGCCCCAGCATTTT. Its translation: CASSLTGDGNQPQHF.

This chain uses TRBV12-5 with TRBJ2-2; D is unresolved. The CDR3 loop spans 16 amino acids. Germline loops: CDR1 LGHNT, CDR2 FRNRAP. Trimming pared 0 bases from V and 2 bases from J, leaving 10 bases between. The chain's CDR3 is CASGLVPGFNTGELFF. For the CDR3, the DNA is TGTGCTAGTGGTTTGGTACCCGGTTTCAACACCGGGGAGCTGTTTTTT.

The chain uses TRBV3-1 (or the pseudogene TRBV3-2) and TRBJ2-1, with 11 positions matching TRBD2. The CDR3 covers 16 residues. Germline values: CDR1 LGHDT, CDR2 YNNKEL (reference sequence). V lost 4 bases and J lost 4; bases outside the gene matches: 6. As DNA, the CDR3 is TGTGCCAGCAGCCCGGGACTAGCGGTTTCTTACAATGAGCAGTTCTTC. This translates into CASSPGLAVSYNEQFF.

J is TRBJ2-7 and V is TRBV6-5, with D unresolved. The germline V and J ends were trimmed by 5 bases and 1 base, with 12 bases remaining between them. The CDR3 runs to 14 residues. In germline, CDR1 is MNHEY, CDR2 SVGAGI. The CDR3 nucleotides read TGTGCCAGCAGTCCTCGGAGCTCTTCCTACGAGCAGTACTTC. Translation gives CASSPRSSSYEQYF.

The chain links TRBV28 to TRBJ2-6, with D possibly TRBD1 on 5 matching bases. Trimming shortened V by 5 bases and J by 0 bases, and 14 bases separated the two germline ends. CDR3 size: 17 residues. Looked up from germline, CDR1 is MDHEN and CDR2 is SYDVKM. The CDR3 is CASSRWTPDSGANVLTF. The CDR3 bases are TGTGCCAGCAGTCGATGGACACCGGACTCTGGGGCCAACGTCCTGACTTTC.

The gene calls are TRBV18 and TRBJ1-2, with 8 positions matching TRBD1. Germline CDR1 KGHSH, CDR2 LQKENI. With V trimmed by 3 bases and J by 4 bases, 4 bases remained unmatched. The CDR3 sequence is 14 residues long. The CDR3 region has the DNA TGTGCCAGCTCACCGGGACAGGCCTTCTATGGCTACACCTTC. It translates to CASSPGQAFYGYTF. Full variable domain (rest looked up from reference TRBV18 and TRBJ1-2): NAGVMQNPRHLVRRRGQEARLRCSPMKGHSHVYWYRQLPEEGLKFMVYLQKENIIDESGMPKERFSAEFPKEGPSILRIQQVVRGDSAAYFCASSPGQAFYGYTFGSGTRLTVV.

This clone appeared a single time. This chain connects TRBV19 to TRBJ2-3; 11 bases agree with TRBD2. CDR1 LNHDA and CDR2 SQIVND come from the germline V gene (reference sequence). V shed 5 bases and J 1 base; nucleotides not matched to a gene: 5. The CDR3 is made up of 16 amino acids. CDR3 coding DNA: TGTGCCAGTAGTCCGCTAGCGGGGGGTGGCACAGATACGCAGTATTTT. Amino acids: CASSPLAGGGTDTQYF.

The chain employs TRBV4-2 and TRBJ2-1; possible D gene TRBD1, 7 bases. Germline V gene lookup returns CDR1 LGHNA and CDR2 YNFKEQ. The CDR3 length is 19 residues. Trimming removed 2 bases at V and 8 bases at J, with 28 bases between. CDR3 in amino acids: CASSQTDREPGGEIHEQFF. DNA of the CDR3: TGTGCCAGCAGCCAAACCGACAGGGAGCCCGGCGGGGAGATCCATGAGCAGTTCTTC.

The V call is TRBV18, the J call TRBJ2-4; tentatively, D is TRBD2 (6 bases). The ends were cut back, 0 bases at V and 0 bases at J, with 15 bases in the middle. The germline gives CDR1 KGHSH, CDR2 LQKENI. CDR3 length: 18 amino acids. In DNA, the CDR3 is TGTGCCAGCTCACCACCGGGTACGGGGGTGGGAGCCAAAAACATTCAGTACTTC. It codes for CASSPPGTGVGAKNIQYF.

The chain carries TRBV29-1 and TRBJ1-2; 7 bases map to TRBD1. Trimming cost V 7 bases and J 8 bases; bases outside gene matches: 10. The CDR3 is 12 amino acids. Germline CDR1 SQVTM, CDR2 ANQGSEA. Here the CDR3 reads CSATDRFGGYTF. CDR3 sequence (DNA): TGCAGCGCCACGGACAGGTTTGGAGGCTACACCTTC.

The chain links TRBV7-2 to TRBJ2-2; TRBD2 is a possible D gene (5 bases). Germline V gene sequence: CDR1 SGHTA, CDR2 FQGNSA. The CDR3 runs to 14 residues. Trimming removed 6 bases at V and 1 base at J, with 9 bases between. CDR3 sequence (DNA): TGTGCCAGCAGGCGCGGGCAGAACACCGGGGAGCTGTTTTTT. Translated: CASRRGQNTGELFF.

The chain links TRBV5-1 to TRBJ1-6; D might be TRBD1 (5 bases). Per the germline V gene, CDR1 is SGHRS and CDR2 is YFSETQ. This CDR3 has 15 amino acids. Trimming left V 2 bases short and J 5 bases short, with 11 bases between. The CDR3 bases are TGCGCCAGCAGCTTTACCCCGGGGGATAATTCACCCCTCCACTTT. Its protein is CASSFTPGDNSPLHF.

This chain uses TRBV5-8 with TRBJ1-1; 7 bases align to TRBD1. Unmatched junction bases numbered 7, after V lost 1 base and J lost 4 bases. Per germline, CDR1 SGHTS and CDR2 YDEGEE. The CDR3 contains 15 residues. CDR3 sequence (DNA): TGTGCCAGCAGCTTGTTCGGACAGGTTGGCACTGAAGCTTTCTTT. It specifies CASSLFGQVGTEAFF.

CDR3 protein: CARTYGFPKTHTGELFF. In nucleotides, the CDR3 is TGTGCCAGGACTTACGGGTTCCCTAAGACCCACACCGGGGAGCTGTTTTTT. The chain joins TRBV27 to TRBJ2-2, with D hard to call. The germline V gene has CDR1 MNHEY and CDR2 SMNVEV (reference sequence). Trimming pared 9 bases from V and 3 bases from J, leaving 23 bases between. This CDR3 is 17 amino acids long.

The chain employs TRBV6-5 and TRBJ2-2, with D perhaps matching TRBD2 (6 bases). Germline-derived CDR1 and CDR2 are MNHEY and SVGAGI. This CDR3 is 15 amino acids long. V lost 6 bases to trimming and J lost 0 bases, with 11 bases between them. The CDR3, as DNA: TGTGCCAGCAGGGGGACTGTCGCGAACACCGGGGAGCTGTTTTTT. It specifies CASRGTVANTGELFF.

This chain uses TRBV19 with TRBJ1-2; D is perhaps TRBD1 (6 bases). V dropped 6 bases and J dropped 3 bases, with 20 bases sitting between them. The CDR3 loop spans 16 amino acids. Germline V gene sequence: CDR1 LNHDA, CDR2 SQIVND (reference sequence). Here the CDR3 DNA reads TGTGCCAGTAGCGTAGACGAACCCTGGACAGACTATGGCTACACCTTC. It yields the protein CASSVDEPWTDYGYTF.